This TCR beta chain was observed in a study of shared clonotypes between healthy human individuals. Note on this clone: No antigen is known for it.

Each of the donors was a healthy adult who was HIV-negative and had not had a recent acute infection or vaccination. Notes on the study in general: Owing to a small donor count, the genetic and exposure-history diversity represented was limited.

V gave up 4 bases and J gave up 6 bases, with 17 bases separating them. The CDR3 runs 15 residues. Germline CDR1 reads SGHRS; CDR2 reads YFSETQ. The repertoire was sequenced with immunoSEQ multiplex PCR; TCRdb's copy has only in-frame clones and lacks some. In the table there are about 660,000 clones, less than 85% of which are singletons. The rearrangement uses TRBV5-1 and TRBJ1-3, with D unresolved. Sequenced: memory CD4+ T cells sorted from blood. Described subset: CD45RA-negative fraction. The source is a woman aged 25 to 39 in good health. The CDR3 loop is CASSPGHGRENTIYF. CDR3 nucleotides: TGCGCCAGCAGCCCGGGCCACGGAAGGGAAAACACCATATATTTT.